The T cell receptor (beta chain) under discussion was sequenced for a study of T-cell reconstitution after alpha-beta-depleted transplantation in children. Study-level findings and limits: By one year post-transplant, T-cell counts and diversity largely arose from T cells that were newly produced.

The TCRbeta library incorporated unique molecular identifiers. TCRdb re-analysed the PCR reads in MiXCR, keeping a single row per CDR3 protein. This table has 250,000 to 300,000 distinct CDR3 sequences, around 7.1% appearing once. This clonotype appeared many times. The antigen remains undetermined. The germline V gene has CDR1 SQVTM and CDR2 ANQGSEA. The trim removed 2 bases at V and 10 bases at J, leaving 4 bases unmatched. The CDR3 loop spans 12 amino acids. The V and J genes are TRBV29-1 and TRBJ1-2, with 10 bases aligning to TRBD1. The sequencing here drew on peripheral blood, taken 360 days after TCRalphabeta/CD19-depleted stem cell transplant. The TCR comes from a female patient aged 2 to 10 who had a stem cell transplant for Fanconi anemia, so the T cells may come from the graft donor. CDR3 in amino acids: CSVERTGGIYTF. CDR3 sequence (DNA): TGCAGCGTTGAAAGGACAGGGGGTATCTACACCTTC.